Below are 11 T cell receptor beta chains sequenced from a single sample in a study of CD8 T cells in ankylosing spondylitis. One entry per CDR3 protein, called by TCRdb with MiXCR from the 5' RACE reads. The sample lists about 240,000 distinct CDR3 sequences, about 9.1% occurring once. Sequenced material: blood, either unsorted or a sorted T cell fraction (not recorded which). The receptors were gathered from a male donor with ankylosing spondylitis or in good health (not recorded which).

This clonotype has at least ten counts. The rearrangement joins TRBV7-2 to TRBJ2-4, with D possibly being TRBD1 (6 bases). Germline V gene data show CDR1 as SGHTA and CDR2 as FQGNSA. V lost 5 bases and J lost 6, with 11 bases in between. This CDR3 region has 13 residues. The CDR3 nucleotides are TGTGCCAGCAGCCCATCGGACAGAAACATTCAGTACTTC. Its translation: CASSPSDRNIQYF. Full variable domain (remainder filled in from reference TRBV7-2 and TRBJ2-4): GAGVSQSPSNKVTEKGKDVELRCDPISGHTALYWYRQSLGQGLEFLIYFQGNSAPDKSGLPSDRFSAERTGGSVSTLTIQRTQQEDSAVYLCASSPSDRNIQYFGAGTRLSVL.

This clonotype was observed at least ten times. This chain links TRBV30 with TRBJ2-4; D gene ambiguous. In germline, CDR1 is GTSNPN, CDR2 SVGIG (reference sequence). V shed 3 bases and J shed 9 bases, with 12 bases lying between them. The CDR3 loop spans 12 amino acids. In nucleotides, the CDR3 is TGTGCCTGGAGGGGATTGGGTGGCATTCAGTACTTC. Its protein product is CAWRGLGGIQYF.

This clonotype showed up many times. The J gene is TRBJ1-4, the V gene TRBV7-2, with a weak D call TRBD1 (5 bases). V was clipped by 6 bases and J by 5 bases, with 16 bases between them. The germline V gene has CDR1 SGHTA and CDR2 FQGNSA. The CDR3 is 15 amino acids. CDR3 DNA sequence: TGTGCCAGCAGTTCGCAGACAGCGATAAATGAAAAACTGTTTTTT. This translates into CASSSQTAINEKLFF. The full variable domain, its missing parts supplied by reference TRBV7-2 and TRBJ1-4, is GAGVSQSPSNKVTEKGKDVELRCDPISGHTALYWYRQSLGQGLEFLIYFQGNSAPDKSGLPSDRFSAERTGGSVSTLTIQRTQQEDSAVYLCASSSQTAINEKLFFGSGTQLSVL.

This clonotype was seen at least ten times. V usage is TRBV7-8 and J usage is TRBJ2-1, with 7 bases identical to TRBD2. V lost 4 bases to trimming and J lost 8 bases; unmatched junction nucleotides: 14. The CDR3 contains 16 residues. Per the germline V gene, CDR1 is SGHVS and CDR2 is FQNEAQ. CDR3 DNA: TGTGCCAGCAGCTCCGGGACCTGGGGGGGTGACCATGAGCAGTTCTTC. As protein: CASSSGTWGGDHEQFF.

A note on this clonotype: This may arise from a read error, as a much more abundant clone is one base away. V usage is TRBV29-1 and J usage is TRBJ2-1; D remains unclear. Germline V gives CDR1 SQVTM, CDR2 ANQGSEA. The CDR3 totals 13 residues. CDR3 in amino acids: CSVEPTGYTEQFF. CDR3 DNA: TGCAGCGTTGAACCGACGGGCTACACTGAGCAGTTCTTC.

Notes on this clonotype: A single base separates this from a much larger clone, so it may be a read error. This rearrangement joins TRBV15 to TRBJ2-3; D not resolved. V was shortened by 1 base and J by 1 base, with 9 bases between the two germline ends. The CDR3 contains 15 residues. CDR1 is LNHNV, CDR2 YYDKDF, per germline (reference sequence). CDR3 residues: CATSRVERCTDTQYF. Here the CDR3 DNA reads TGTGCCACCAGCAGAGTTGAAAGGTGCACAGATACGCAGTATTTT.

There are many counts of this clonotype. The gene calls are TRBV10-2 and TRBJ2-2, with 10 bases lining up with TRBD2. CDR1 and CDR2 from the germline V gene are WSHSY and SAAADI. The ends lost 0 bases at V and 4 bases at J; junction bases unmatched: 8. CDR3 size: 18 residues. Written as DNA, the CDR3 is TGCGCCAGCAGTGAGTCGATTTCTAGCGGGAGAAGCACCGGGGAGCTGTTTTTT. As protein: CASSESISSGRSTGELFF.

This clonotype was detected ten times or more. V gene TRBV7-9 combines with J gene TRBJ2-3, with 8 bases matching TRBD2. CDR1 SEHNR and CDR2 FQNEAQ come from the germline V gene (reference sequence). This CDR3 contains 16 residues. The J segment lost 0 bases and the V segment lost 6 bases, leaving 8 bases of the junction unmatched. In DNA, the CDR3 is TGTGCCAGCAGGGTCACTAGCGGAAGAAGCACAGATACGCAGTATTTT. Residues: CASRVTSGRSTDTQYF.

This clonotype was seen only a few times. The CDR3 spells CASSEPGIDTQYF. The DNA for the CDR3 is TGTGCCAGCAGTGAACCAGGAATAGATACGCAGTATTTT. This chain uses TRBV27 with TRBJ2-3, with D uncertain. Germline CDR1 reads MNHEY; CDR2 reads SMNVEV (reference sequence). The ends were cut back, 5 bases at V and 5 bases at J, with 11 bases in the middle. CDR3 length: 13 amino acids.

In its sample, this clonotype was seen many times. In nucleotides, the CDR3 is TGTGCCAGCAGTTGTCTAGCGTTCTCTGGGGCCAACGTCCTGACTTTC. It is translated as CASSCLAFSGANVLTF. V usage is TRBV21-1 and J usage is TRBJ2-6; TRBD2, the table's D call, lacks a check against the DNA. TRBV21-1 is labeled a pseudogene. The CDR3 totals 16 residues.

This chain uses TRBV6-2 or TRBV6-3 with TRBJ2-1, with D tentatively TRBD1 (6 bases). CDR1 is MNHEY, CDR2 SVGEGT, per germline. This CDR3 is 12 amino acids long. Trimming removed 6 bases from V and 15 bases from J, with 18 bases in between. Here the CDR3 DNA reads TGTGCCAGCAGCCAGGACAGCCCGTGGTCGTTCTTC. The encoded protein is CASSQDSPWSFF.